The 13 T cell receptor beta chains below all came from one sample that was sequenced in a study of OX40 agonist ivuxolimab in advanced cancers. Produced via immunoSEQ multiplex PCR; TCRdb's table is partial and in-frame only. The repertoire includes nearly 80,000 clones, roughly 88% of them detected once, and roughly 0.32% sits in the top ten. This material consisted of CD4+ or CD8+ T cells sorted from blood, taken in a trial of the OX40 agonist ivuxolimab. The receptors originated from an adult with an advanced solid tumor such as melanoma, head and neck, liver or kidney cancer.

This clone was seen a few times. V and J are TRBV6-5 and TRBJ1-5; 11 bases are shared with TRBD1. With V trimmed by 6 bases and J by 4 bases, 5 bases remained unmatched. CDR3 length: 15 residues. Germline V gene data show CDR1 as MNHEY and CDR2 as SVGAGI. The CDR3 is CASSLGTGGNQPQHF. CDR3 nucleotides: TGTGCCAGCAGCCTCGGGACAGGGGGTAATCAGCCCCAGCATTTT.

Only one count was recorded for this clone. The chain is built from TRBV29-1 and TRBJ2-2; weak D call: TRBD2 (5 bases). The germline gives CDR1 SQVTM, CDR2 ANQGSEA. Trimming shortened V by 4 bases and J by 0 bases, and 9 bases separated the two germline ends. CDR3 length equals 14 residues. CDR3 loop: CSVGTGTNTGELFF. DNA for the CDR3: TGCAGCGTTGGTACCGGGACGAACACCGGGGAGCTGTTTTTT.

This chain links TRBV29-1 with TRBJ2-2, with D possibly being TRBD2 (5 bases). Trimming removed 7 bases from V and 4 bases from J, with 16 bases in between. Looked up from germline, CDR1 is SQVTM and CDR2 is ANQGSEA. CDR3 length equals 14 residues. CDR3 amino acids: CSATRGKVTGELFF. Written as DNA, the CDR3 is TGCAGCGCCACTCGGGGAAAAGTCACCGGGGAGCTGTTTTTT.

This clone was counted once. Germline is not matched at one junction end, which may reflect a read error. The rearrangement joins TRBV7-7 to TRBJ1-4, with 8 bases that match TRBD1. Germline V gives CDR1 SSHAT, CDR2 FNYEAQ (reference sequence). The CDR3 is 13 amino acids. In DNA form, the CDR3 reads TGTGCTAGCAGCCCCGGACAGGGCGAAAAACTGTTTTTT. It specifies CASSPGQGEKLFF. Supplemented by reference TRBV7-7 and TRBJ1-4, the full variable domain reads GAGVSQSPRYKVTKRGQDVTLRCDPISSHATLYWYQQALGQGPEFLTYFNYEAQPDKSGLPSDRFSAERPEGSISTLTIQRTEQRDSAMYRCASSPGQGEKLFFGSGTQLSVL.

V gene TRBV12-5 combines with J gene TRBJ1-5, with TRBD1 matching 11 bases. J gave up 6 bases and V 4 bases, and 2 bases lay outside the gene matches. The length of the CDR3 is 14 residues. Germline V gene sequence: CDR1 LGHNT, CDR2 FRNRAP. In DNA form, the CDR3 reads TGTGCTAGTGGTTCTGGACAGGGGGCTCAGCCCCAGCATTTT. It encodes CASGSGQGAQPQHF.

This clone was counted once. The chain links TRBV7-8 to TRBJ1-6; unclear D gene. Per the germline V gene, CDR1 is SGHVS and CDR2 is FQNEAQ. The V end was cut by 1 base, the J end by 4 bases, with 8 bases between. There are 15 residues in the CDR3. CDR3: CASSLESGYNSPLHF. The CDR3 coding sequence is TGTGCCAGCAGCTTAGAGTCAGGATATAATTCACCCCTCCACTTT. Full variable domain (missing parts from reference TRBV7-8 and TRBJ1-6): GAGVSQSPRYKVAKRGQDVALRCDPISGHVSLFWYQQALGQGPEFLTYFQNEAQLDKSGLPSDRFFAERPEGSVSTLKIQRTQQEDSAVYLCASSLESGYNSPLHFGNGTRLTVT.

This clone was picked up one time. The rearrangement uses TRBV6-5 and TRBJ2-7; D unresolved. The CDR3 is made up of 14 amino acids. In germline, CDR1 is MNHEY, CDR2 SVGAGI. Trimming took off 1 base at V and 1 base at J, with 8 bases between the two ends. The CDR3 loop reads CASSYYTASYEQYF. The DNA for the CDR3 is TGTGCCAGCAGTTACTATACAGCTTCCTACGAGCAGTACTTC.

The chain combines TRBV30 with TRBJ1-1, with a weak D call TRBD1 (5 bases). Germline-derived CDR1 and CDR2 are GTSNPN and SVGIG (reference sequence). Trimming pared 3 bases from V and 4 bases from J, leaving 9 bases between. This CDR3 contains 12 residues. The chain's CDR3 is CAWSGGGTEAFF. CDR3 bases: TGTGCCTGGAGCGGGGGGGGCACTGAAGCTTTCTTT.

The genes are TRBV19 and TRBJ2-3; 8 bases map to TRBD2. V lost 3 bases and J lost 3; bases outside the gene matches: 8. The CDR3 covers 16 residues. Germline V gene sequence: CDR1 LNHDA, CDR2 SQIVND (reference sequence). The CDR3 bases are TGTGCCAGTAGTATTCGTATGGTAGCGGGGACAGATACGCAGTATTTT. It codes for CASSIRMVAGTDTQYF.

This clone was counted a few times. The J gene is TRBJ1-1, the V gene TRBV10-1; D is unclear. CDR3 length: 14 amino acids. V gave up 4 bases and J gave up 4 bases, with 13 bases separating them. CDR1 is WNHNN and CDR2 is SYGVQD in the germline V gene (reference sequence). CDR3 in amino acids: CASSAQSAVTEAFF. The CDR3 nucleotides are TGCGCCAGCAGTGCTCAGTCGGCGGTCACTGAAGCTTTCTTT.

This rearrangement joins TRBV19 to TRBJ2-4, with 14 positions matching TRBD2. The CDR3 spans 18 residues. CDR1 LNHDA and CDR2 SQIVND come from the germline V gene (reference sequence). V lost 4 bases and J lost 0; bases outside the gene matches: 5. CDR3 protein: CASSRGLAGAVAKNIQYF. In DNA, the CDR3 is TGTGCCAGTAGTAGGGGACTAGCGGGGGCCGTAGCCAAAAACATTCAGTACTTC.

This chain links TRBV5-6 with TRBJ1-6; D is ambiguous. V gave up 1 base and J gave up 7 bases, with 9 bases separating them. The CDR3 has 14 amino acids. Per the germline V gene, CDR1 is SGHDT and CDR2 is YYEEEE. The CDR3 sequence is CASSLRQRNSPLHF. The CDR3 DNA reads as TGTGCCAGCAGCTTGAGGCAGAGGAATTCACCCCTCCACTTT. The full variable domain, in which reference TRBV5-6 and TRBJ1-6 provide the parts outside the CDR3, is DAGVTQSPTHLIKTRGQQVTLRCSPKSGHDTVSWYQQALGQGPQFIFQYYEEEERQRGNFPDRFSGHQFPNYSSELNVNALLLGDSALYLCASSLRQRNSPLHFGNGTRLTVT.

This chain links TRBV11-3 with TRBJ1-2, with D unresolved. V was shortened by 3 bases and J by 4 bases, with 12 bases between the two germline ends. Germline V gene sequence: CDR1 SGHNT, CDR2 YENEEA. CDR3 length: 14 residues. The CDR3 sequence is CASSFSKPLYGYTF. CDR3 coding DNA: TGTGCCAGCAGCTTCTCTAAACCCCTCTATGGCTACACCTTC.